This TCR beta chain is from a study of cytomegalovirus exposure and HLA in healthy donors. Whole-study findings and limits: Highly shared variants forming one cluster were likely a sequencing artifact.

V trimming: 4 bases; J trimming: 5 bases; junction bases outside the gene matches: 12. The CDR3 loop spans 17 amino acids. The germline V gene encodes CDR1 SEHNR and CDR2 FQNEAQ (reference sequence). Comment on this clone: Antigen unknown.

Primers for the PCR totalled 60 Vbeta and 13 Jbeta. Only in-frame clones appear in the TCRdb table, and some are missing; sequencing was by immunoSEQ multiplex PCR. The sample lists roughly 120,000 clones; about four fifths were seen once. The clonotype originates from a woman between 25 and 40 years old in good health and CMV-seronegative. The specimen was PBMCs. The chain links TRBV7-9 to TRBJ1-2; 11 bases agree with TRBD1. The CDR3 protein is CASSSPGQGGVSYGYTF. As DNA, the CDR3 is TGTGCCAGCAGCTCGCCGGGACAGGGGGGTGTAAGTTATGGCTACACCTTC.